Given below is one TCR beta chain in context. These data come from a study of blood T cell repertoires in COVID-19. Repertoires were generated with immunoSEQ multiplex PCR, while TCRdb's copy carries only in-frame clones and drops some. The sample lists a few hundred thousand clones; about 80% were seen once. V shed 8 bases and J shed 6 bases, with 11 bases lying between them. The CDR3 totals 13 residues. Germline CDR1 reads LNHDA; CDR2 reads SQIVND (reference sequence). The receptor's source is a man older than 75 with acute or convalescent COVID-19. The chain employs TRBV19 and TRBJ1-6; D is unresolved. The material sequenced was peripheral blood. The CDR3 loop is CASQWSFNSPLHF. In nucleotides, the CDR3 is TGTGCCAGTCAGTGGAGTTTTAATTCACCCCTCCACTTT.